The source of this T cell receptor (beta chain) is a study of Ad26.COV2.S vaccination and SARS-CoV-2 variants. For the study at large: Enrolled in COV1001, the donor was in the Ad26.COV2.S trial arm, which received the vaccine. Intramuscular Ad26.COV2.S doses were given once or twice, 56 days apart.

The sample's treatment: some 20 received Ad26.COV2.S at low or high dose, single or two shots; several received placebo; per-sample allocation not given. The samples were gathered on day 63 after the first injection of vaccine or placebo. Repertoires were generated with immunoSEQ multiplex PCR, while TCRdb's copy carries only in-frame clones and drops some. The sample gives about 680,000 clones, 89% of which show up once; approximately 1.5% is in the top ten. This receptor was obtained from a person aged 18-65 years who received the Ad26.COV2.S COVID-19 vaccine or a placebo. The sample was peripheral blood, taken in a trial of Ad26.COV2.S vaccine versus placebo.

This chain's CDR3 is CSASRDRGYNEQFF. The CDR3 coding sequence is TGCAGTGCTAGTCGGGACAGGGGCTACAATGAGCAGTTCTTC. The gene calls are TRBV20-1 and TRBJ2-1; the match to TRBD1 covers 10 bases. The CDR3 sequence is 14 residues long. J was trimmed by 3 bases and V by 3 bases; bases with no gene match: 2. The V gene's germline CDR1 is DFQATT and CDR2 SNEGSKA (reference sequence).